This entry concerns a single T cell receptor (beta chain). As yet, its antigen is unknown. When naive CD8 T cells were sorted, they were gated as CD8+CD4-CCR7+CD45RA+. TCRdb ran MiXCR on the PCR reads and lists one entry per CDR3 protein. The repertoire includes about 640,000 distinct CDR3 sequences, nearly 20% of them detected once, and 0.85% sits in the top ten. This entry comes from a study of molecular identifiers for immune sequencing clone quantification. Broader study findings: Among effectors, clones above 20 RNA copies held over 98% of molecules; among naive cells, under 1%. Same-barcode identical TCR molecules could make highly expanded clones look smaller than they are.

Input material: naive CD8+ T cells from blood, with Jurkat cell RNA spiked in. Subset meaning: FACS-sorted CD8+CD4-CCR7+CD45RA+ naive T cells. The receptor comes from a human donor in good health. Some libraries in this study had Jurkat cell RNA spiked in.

The CDR3 loop reads CSVEDKAGDPYNEQFF. DNA for the CDR3: TGCAGCGTTGAAGATAAAGCGGGAGACCCCTACAATGAGCAGTTCTTC. V is TRBV29-1 and J is TRBJ2-1; 8 nucleotides line up with TRBD2. V shed 0 bases and J 2 bases; nucleotides not matched to a gene: 6. The CDR3 runs to 16 residues. CDR1 SQVTM and CDR2 ANQGSEA come from the germline V gene.